This T cell receptor (beta chain) was recorded in a study of human T cells and chemical hapten exposure (dated by TCRdb to the early 2020s). Looking at the study overall: Libraries were pooled for sequencing, and variation in per-sample TCR yields was attributed mainly to small differences in library volumes within the pool. This study followed changes in the peripheral blood TCR repertoire in vivo during primary and secondary sensitization of alopecia patients to the hapten diphenylcyclopropenone (DPC). Both TCR alpha and TCR beta chains were sequenced from each blood RNA sample. General findings and caveats noted by the study authors: DPC sensitization did not change how many TCRs were above 1 in 1000 frequency, and no evidence was found of alterations in global repertoire structure. After repeated subsampling, the strength of the expansion versus patch-test correlation and the threshold at which it became significant changed.

Clipping removes 4 bases from V and 4 bases from J, with 11 as the unmatched junction base count. The CDR3 numbers 16 residues from cysteine through phenylalanine. The DNA shown is the 48-base CDR3, in frame from base 1. CDR1 and CDR2 (SGHKS, YYEKEE) derive from the germline V gene (reference sequence). Total RNA was isolated from unfractionated whole blood collected in Tempus Blood RNA tubes. Five healthy volunteers acted as controls for TCR sequencing and had blood drawn at day 0, 2 weeks and 6 weeks. The method was 5' RACE. The data were produced on an Illumina MiSeq. During library preparation, unique molecular identifiers were attached to individual cDNA molecules so that TCRs could be counted quantitatively and reproducibly. As for the original processing: Samples had a median of about 96,000 TCRs, with a range from about 23,224 to 690,600. V, J and CDR3 annotation of the TCR reads was carried out using the Decombinator software suite. Every sample was subsampled to the same number of TCRs (28,000) for the PS versus PT1 abundance plots. TCRs were defined as expanded if absent before sensitization and observed at least eight times at the 2-week time point. TCRdb reran the public reads through fastp at Q25 and MiXCR, keeping productive beta chains. Merged by CDR3 protein, the rows form single entries marked with the most common genes and DNA. It is TCRdb's table, rather than the study itself, that gives the V and J calls and clone size. A total of 95,000 to 120,000 distinct CDR3 sequences appear in this sample, around a fifth of them only once. The leading ten clones occupy 2.5% to 3% of the sample.

The sample holds many counts of this clonotype. Its antigen is not yet known. Base quality data are lacking; no much larger clone is found one base away. The receptor comes from a human donor in good health. The chain is made from TRBV5-5 and TRBJ1-5; 7 bases in between match TRBD1. The CDR3 protein is CASSPGQAQGNQPQHF. The DNA sequence is given as TGTGCCAGCAGCCCCGGACAGGCCCAGGGTAATCAGCCCCAGCATTTT.